One and the same sample provided the 16 T cell receptor beta chains below, sequenced in a study of T cells expressing NK-cell markers. From the 5' RACE reads, TCRdb lists one entry per CDR3 protein and no DNA. The specimen's table records 350,000 to 450,000 distinct CDR3 sequences. The source material was blood T cells: a sorted CD56 or NKG2C T cell subset, CD4+ or CD8+ T cells, or bulk PBMC T cells (not recorded which). These receptors were obtained from a man between 18 and 69 years old in good health.

The rearrangement joins TRBV14 to TRBJ1-1. The V gene's germline CDR1 is SGHDN and CDR2 FVKESK. The CDR3 is 11 residues long. The CDR3 here is CASSQEVKAFF.

V and J are TRBV7-2 and TRBJ1-3. Germline V gene lookup returns CDR1 SGHTA and CDR2 FQGNSA. The length of the CDR3 is 17 residues. The CDR3 sequence is CASSLAGIPTAGNTIYF.

This chain joins TRBV29-1 and TRBJ2-1; TCRdb proposes TRBD1, but this gene call is untestable without DNA. Germline-derived CDR1 and CDR2 are SQVTM and ANQGSEA. This CDR3 region has 13 residues. The CDR3 sequence is CSVGQGQNNEQFF.

This chain connects TRBV5-1 to TRBJ2-1; lacking DNA, the TRBD1 call made by TCRdb goes unchecked. This CDR3 is 18 amino acids long. Germline assignment: CDR1 SGHRS and CDR2 YFSETQ. The CDR3 sequence: CASMRSPRKTSSYNEQFF.

The rearrangement joins TRBV7-2 to TRBJ1-6. Germline V gene lookup returns CDR1 SGHTA and CDR2 FQGNSA. The CDR3 loop spans 16 amino acids. The CDR3 reads CASSLAALQGNSPLHF.

CDR3 in amino acids: CASRYRSSYNSPLHF. This chain links TRBV27 with TRBJ1-6. This CDR3 contains 15 residues. Germline assignment: CDR1 MNHEY and CDR2 SMNVEV (reference sequence).

The chain recombines TRBV11-1 with TRBJ2-5; there is no DNA to check the TCRdb D call of TRBD1. The CDR3 length is 15 residues. Germline V gene sequence: CDR1 SGHAT, CDR2 FQDESV (reference sequence). CDR3 residues: CASSAYTGTAETQYF.

V usage is TRBV12-3 or TRBV12-4 and J usage is TRBJ1-4; the TCRdb D gene call, TRBD1, has no DNA to confirm it. This CDR3 is built from 15 residues. CDR3: CASSQRRGLGEKLFF.

The chain employs TRBV20-1 and TRBJ2-4. The germline gives CDR1 DFQATT, CDR2 SNEGSKA (reference sequence). The CDR3 loop spans 14 amino acids. The CDR3 protein is CSARRQSVGPIQYF.

The chain employs TRBV15 and TRBJ2-3; TCRdb indicates TRBD2, and absent DNA this call remains unverified. Per the germline V gene, CDR1 is LNHNV and CDR2 is YYDKDF (reference sequence). CDR3 size: 16 residues. This chain's CDR3 is CATSHRQRTRPDTQYF.

This rearrangement joins TRBV6-5 to TRBJ2-3; TCRdb calls TRBD2, which cannot be checked without DNA. Germline V gives CDR1 MNHEY, CDR2 SVGAGI. The CDR3 has 18 amino acids. The CDR3 sequence: CASSYSRVSGASTDTQYF.

The V and J genes are TRBV20-1 and TRBJ2-7; TCRdb reports TRBD2, a call that lacks DNA to check it against. Per germline, CDR1 DFQATT and CDR2 SNEGSKA (reference sequence). The CDR3 has 15 residues. The CDR3 protein is CSTTRQASSSYEQYF.

This CDR3 reads CASIMGGPPDEQFF. The chain couples TRBV2 to TRBJ2-1; the D gene TCRdb calls, TRBD1, cannot be checked with no DNA. Germline V gene sequence: CDR1 SNHLY, CDR2 FYNNEI. The CDR3 totals 14 residues. The variable domain in full, with the rest retrieved from reference TRBV2 and TRBJ2-1, is EPEVTQTPSHQVTQMGQEVILRCVPISNHLYFYWYRQILGQKVEFLVSFYNNEISEKSEIFDDQFSVERPDGSNFTLKIRSTKLEDSAMYFCASIMGGPPDEQFFGPGTRLTVL.

The V call is TRBV6-5, the J call TRBJ2-4; without DNA, the TCRdb call of TRBD1 cannot be checked. CDR1 MNHEY and CDR2 SVGAGI come from the germline V gene. This CDR3 region has 14 residues. The CDR3 sequence is CASSYSIGTSIQYF.

V gene TRBV12-3 or TRBV12-4 combines with J gene TRBJ2-7; no DNA is available, so the TRBD1 call from TCRdb remains unchecked. The CDR3 length is 14 residues. The CDR3 sequence: CASRWGTGRDEQYF.

The chain couples TRBV29-1 to TRBJ1-1. The germline gives CDR1 SQVTM, CDR2 ANQGSEA. The CDR3 covers 13 residues. This chain's CDR3 is CSVRTKYYTEAFF.